The clone carrying this T cell receptor (beta chain) was seen at least ten times. The sample originates from a study of T cells after yellow fever vaccination. There are 18 residues in the CDR3. V dropped 0 bases and J dropped 4; count of bases not matched to a gene: 5. TCRdb called the 5' RACE reads again in MiXCR, with one record for every CDR3 protein. The sample carries 150,000 to 200,000 distinct CDR3 sequences, under 7.5% recorded once. This receptor was identified in a man aged 18 to 30 who received the YFV17D yellow fever vaccine. This sample comprised CD4+ T cells sorted from PBMCs, obtained 5 days after the first yellow fever vaccination. The chain joins TRBV12-3 or TRBV12-4 to TRBJ2-2; TRBD2 agrees at 13 bases. CDR3 sequence: CASSLAQGLAGATGELFF. The CDR3 nucleotides are TGTGCCAGCAGTTTAGCGCAAGGACTAGCGGGGGCCACCGGGGAGCTGTTTTTT.